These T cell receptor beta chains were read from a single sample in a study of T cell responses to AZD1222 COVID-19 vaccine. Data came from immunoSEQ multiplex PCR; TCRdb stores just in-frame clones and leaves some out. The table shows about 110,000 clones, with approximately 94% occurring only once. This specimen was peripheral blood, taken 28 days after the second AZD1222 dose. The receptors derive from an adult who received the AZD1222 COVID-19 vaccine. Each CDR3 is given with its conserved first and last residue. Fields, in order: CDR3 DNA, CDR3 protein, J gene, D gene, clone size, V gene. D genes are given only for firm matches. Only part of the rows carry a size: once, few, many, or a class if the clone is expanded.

CDR3nt: TGTGCCACCAGCAGCACGCGGGCGGAGAATTCACCCCTCCACTTT
CDR3aa: CATSSTRAENSPLHF
j_gene: TRBJ1-6
d_gene: -
abundance: -
v_gene: TRBV15

CDR3nt: TGTGCCAGCGCTCGTCGGGCGGGTGAAAAACTGTTTTTT
CDR3aa: CASARRAGEKLFF
j_gene: TRBJ1-4
d_gene: -
abundance: -
v_gene: TRBV27

CDR3nt: TGTGCCAGCAGAGGACAGGGCCAAGAGACCCAGTACTTC
CDR3aa: CASRGQGQETQYF
j_gene: TRBJ2-5
d_gene: TRBD1
abundance: -
v_gene: TRBV11-2

CDR3nt: TGTGCCAGTAATTTCACCGAACAGGGCAATCAGCCCCAGCATTTT
CDR3aa: CASNFTEQGNQPQHF
j_gene: TRBJ1-5
d_gene: -
abundance: -
v_gene: TRBV19

CDR3nt: TGCGCCAGCAGCTTGGCCAAACAGGGGAAAGAGACCCAGTACTTC
CDR3aa: CASSLAKQGKETQYF
j_gene: TRBJ2-5
d_gene: TRBD1
abundance: -
v_gene: TRBV5-1

CDR3nt: TGCGCCAGCAGCCAGGGGGGCCCGGACAGGGACGAAAAACTGTTTTTT
CDR3aa: CASSQGGPDRDEKLFF
j_gene: TRBJ1-4
d_gene: TRBD1
abundance: -
v_gene: TRBV4-1

CDR3nt: TGTGCCAGCAGTACCCAGGGTGTTTCTGGCTACACCTTC
CDR3aa: CASSTQGVSGYTF
j_gene: TRBJ1-2
d_gene: -
abundance: -
v_gene: TRBV25-1

CDR3nt: TGTGCCAGCAGCCAAGACTCCCCCCCGTATGGCTACACCTTC
CDR3aa: CASSQDSPPYGYTF
j_gene: TRBJ1-2
d_gene: -
abundance: -
v_gene: TRBV14

CDR3nt: TGTGCCAGTAGTCCCCGGGACAGGGCTGGCTACACCTTC
CDR3aa: CASSPRDRAGYTF
j_gene: TRBJ1-2
d_gene: TRBD1
abundance: -
v_gene: TRBV19

CDR3nt: TGTGCCAGCAGTGAACCGGGACCCGCCAACACTGAAGCTTTCTTT
CDR3aa: CASSEPGPANTEAFF
j_gene: TRBJ1-1
d_gene: -
abundance: -
v_gene: TRBV2

CDR3nt: TGTGCCAGCAGCTTGTCAGCGGGGATGGGAAGCGACGAGCAGTACTTC
CDR3aa: CASSLSAGMGSDEQYF
j_gene: TRBJ2-7
d_gene: TRBD2
abundance: -
v_gene: TRBV5-8

CDR3nt: TGTGCCAGCAGTTACGGGGCTTTGAACACTGAAGCTTTCTTT
CDR3aa: CASSYGALNTEAFF
j_gene: TRBJ1-1
d_gene: -
abundance: -
v_gene: TRBV6-5

CDR3nt: TGCGCCAGCAGCTCAGAAGCGTTTAGCACAGATACGCAGTATTTT
CDR3aa: CASSSEAFSTDTQYF
j_gene: TRBJ2-3
d_gene: -
abundance: once
v_gene: TRBV5-1

CDR3nt: TGTGCCAGCTCTAGGGGACAGGGGGGCAATCAGCCCCAGCATTTT
CDR3aa: CASSRGQGGNQPQHF
j_gene: TRBJ1-5
d_gene: TRBD1
abundance: -
v_gene: TRBV5-8

CDR3nt: TGTGCCAGCAGCTTAGATGGAGCAGGGGCCAATGGCTACACCTTC
CDR3aa: CASSLDGAGANGYTF
j_gene: TRBJ1-2
d_gene: -
abundance: -
v_gene: TRBV7-2

CDR3nt: TGTGCCAGCAGCCGCTTACCGCCCGGGACTAGCGGGGGGATGCGGGAGACCCAGTACTTC
CDR3aa: CASSRLPPGTSGGMRETQYF
j_gene: TRBJ2-5
d_gene: TRBD2
abundance: -
v_gene: TRBV27

CDR3nt: TGCGCCAGCAGTGAGTCCGGCTCCTACGAGCAGTACTTC
CDR3aa: CASSESGSYEQYF
j_gene: TRBJ2-7
d_gene: -
abundance: once
v_gene: TRBV10-1

CDR3nt: TGCGCCAGCAGTGGGAACAGGGGGTTCTCCTACAATGAGCAGTTCTTC
CDR3aa: CASSGNRGFSYNEQFF
j_gene: TRBJ2-1
d_gene: TRBD1
abundance: -
v_gene: TRBV10-1

CDR3nt: TGTGCCATCAGTCCCACGGTGGACGAGCAGTACTTC
CDR3aa: CAISPTVDEQYF
j_gene: TRBJ2-7
d_gene: -
abundance: -
v_gene: TRBV10-3

CDR3nt: TGTGCCAGCAGCCACAGACAGTATTTGAGCGGCTATGGCTACACCTTC
CDR3aa: CASSHRQYLSGYGYTF
j_gene: TRBJ1-2
d_gene: -
abundance: -
v_gene: TRBV3-1/TRBV3-2

CDR3nt: TGCAGCGGAGAGGGGCAGGATGAGCAGTTCTTC
CDR3aa: CSGEGQDEQFF
j_gene: TRBJ2-1
d_gene: -
abundance: -
v_gene: TRBV29-1

CDR3nt: TGCAGTGCTAGTCCTTCGGGATCTGGAAACACCATATATTTT
CDR3aa: CSASPSGSGNTIYF
j_gene: TRBJ1-3
d_gene: -
abundance: -
v_gene: TRBV20-1

CDR3nt: TGTGCCAGAAGGGACACGAGCGGGTATTCACCCCTCCACTTT
CDR3aa: CARRDTSGYSPLHF
j_gene: TRBJ1-6
d_gene: -
abundance: -
v_gene: TRBV2

CDR3nt: TGTGCCAGTAGTATAGGCGAAGGGTGGGAGCAGTACTTC
CDR3aa: CASSIGEGWEQYF
j_gene: TRBJ2-7
d_gene: -
abundance: -
v_gene: TRBV19

CDR3nt: TGTGCCAGCAGTGGGGAGGACACCCCTGGAGCTTATAATTCACCCCTCCACTTT
CDR3aa: CASSGEDTPGAYNSPLHF
j_gene: TRBJ1-6
d_gene: -
abundance: -
v_gene: TRBV2

CDR3nt: TGTGCCAGCAGCTTAGGCGGGACAGGGGGTAGCAACGAGCAGTACTTC
CDR3aa: CASSLGGTGGSNEQYF
j_gene: TRBJ2-7
d_gene: TRBD1
abundance: -
v_gene: TRBV7-6

CDR3nt: TGTGCCAGCAGCGTAGCTTCGGCGGACGCGCCAGAGACCCAGTACTTC
CDR3aa: CASSVASADAPETQYF
j_gene: TRBJ2-5
d_gene: -
abundance: once
v_gene: TRBV9

CDR3nt: TGTGCCAGCAGCTTAGATCCCGGGGATGAGCAGTTCTTC
CDR3aa: CASSLDPGDEQFF
j_gene: TRBJ2-1
d_gene: -
abundance: -
v_gene: TRBV11-2

CDR3nt: TGCGCCAGCAGCTCCGGGGGTGCTGCAGAGACCCAGTACTTC
CDR3aa: CASSSGGAAETQYF
j_gene: TRBJ2-5
d_gene: -
abundance: -
v_gene: TRBV4-1

CDR3nt: TGTGCCAGCAGGCTATGGGGAGGTCTGACCGGGGAGCAGTACTTC
CDR3aa: CASRLWGGLTGEQYF
j_gene: TRBJ2-7
d_gene: -
abundance: -
v_gene: TRBV5-4

CDR3nt: TGCGCCAGCAGGATGGCGTCCGGGAAAGGTGAAAAACTGTTTTTT
CDR3aa: CASRMASGKGEKLFF
j_gene: TRBJ1-4
d_gene: -
abundance: -
v_gene: TRBV5-1

CDR3nt: TGTGCCAGTAGCTGGACTAGCGGGAGCCTGAATGAGCAGTTCTTC
CDR3aa: CASSWTSGSLNEQFF
j_gene: TRBJ2-1
d_gene: TRBD2
abundance: -
v_gene: TRBV19

CDR3nt: TGTGCCAGCAGAGCAGACAGGGGTAACACCGGGGAGCTGTTTTTT
CDR3aa: CASRADRGNTGELFF
j_gene: TRBJ2-2
d_gene: TRBD1
abundance: once
v_gene: TRBV5-4

CDR3nt: TGTGCCAGCAGTCCCCAGGGACCATATGGCTACACCTTC
CDR3aa: CASSPQGPYGYTF
j_gene: TRBJ1-2
d_gene: -
abundance: -
v_gene: TRBV3-1/TRBV3-2

CDR3nt: TGTGCCAGCAGCTCCCCGAGCGGGAGAGGGGGCACCGGGGAGCTGTTTTTT
CDR3aa: CASSSPSGRGGTGELFF
j_gene: TRBJ2-2
d_gene: TRBD2
abundance: -
v_gene: TRBV11-2

CDR3nt: TGTGCCAGTTCCGGGACAGGGACCATGAACACTGAAGCTTTCTTT
CDR3aa: CASSGTGTMNTEAFF
j_gene: TRBJ1-1
d_gene: TRBD1
abundance: once
v_gene: TRBV11-1

CDR3nt: TGTGCCAGTAGTATAGATCCCGGGCAGGGGGCCATACTATACTATGGCTACACCTTC
CDR3aa: CASSIDPGQGAILYYGYTF
j_gene: TRBJ1-2
d_gene: TRBD1
abundance: -
v_gene: TRBV19

CDR3nt: TGTGCCAGCAGCCAAGATCATCCTAGCGGGGGACGAATTGCGACCCAGTACTTC
CDR3aa: CASSQDHPSGGRIATQYF
j_gene: TRBJ2-5
d_gene: TRBD2
abundance: -
v_gene: TRBV3-1/TRBV3-2

CDR3nt: TGTGCCACCAGCGCCCCAGACCTGGGGAACACTGAAGCTTTCTTT
CDR3aa: CATSAPDLGNTEAFF
j_gene: TRBJ1-1
d_gene: -
abundance: -
v_gene: TRBV15

CDR3nt: TGTGCCAGTAGTACAAGGGGGGGGAGCAATCAGCCCCAGCATTTT
CDR3aa: CASSTRGGSNQPQHF
j_gene: TRBJ1-5
d_gene: -
abundance: -
v_gene: TRBV19

CDR3nt: TGTGCCAGCAGTCCCTTCGGACAGGGGAGCACTGAAGCTTTCTTT
CDR3aa: CASSPFGQGSTEAFF
j_gene: TRBJ1-1
d_gene: TRBD1
abundance: -
v_gene: TRBV6-2/TRBV6-3

CDR3nt: TGTGCTAGTGGTTTTATACCTCAGGGGGCGGTGGACTATGGCTACACCTTC
CDR3aa: CASGFIPQGAVDYGYTF
j_gene: TRBJ1-2
d_gene: TRBD1
abundance: -
v_gene: TRBV12-5

CDR3nt: TGTGCCAGCTCAAGGAGTAGGGACACCTCTAACTATGGCTACACCTTC
CDR3aa: CASSRSRDTSNYGYTF
j_gene: TRBJ1-2
d_gene: -
abundance: -
v_gene: TRBV18

CDR3nt: TGTGCCAGCAGCCATAATGCGGGACTAGCGGGGGGTTGGTCCTACAATGAGCAGTTCTTC
CDR3aa: CASSHNAGLAGGWSYNEQFF
j_gene: TRBJ2-1
d_gene: TRBD2
abundance: -
v_gene: TRBV14

CDR3nt: TGCAGTGCTAGTGCTCCCGGGACCTACGAGCAGTACTTC
CDR3aa: CSASAPGTYEQYF
j_gene: TRBJ2-7
d_gene: -
abundance: -
v_gene: TRBV20-1